This is a list of T cell receptor beta chains from one sample in a study of T cell repertoires in cytomegalovirus infection. TCRdb itself ran the reads through MiXCR, one entry per CDR3 protein. The sample contains some 150,000 distinct CDR3 sequences, about 6.5% of which appear only once. Sequenced input: PBMCs. These receptors originate from a human donor in good health (CMV status not recorded). Some clones in this sample may be carry-over from other donors' samples. CDR3s include the opening cysteine and the closing phenylalanine or tryptophan. The D gene is left open where the match is weak. Size is omitted from some rows. Given values are once, few, many or a class for expanded clones.

clone_size	v_call	j_call	d_call	cdr3_aa	cdr3_nt
many	TRBV12-5	TRBJ1-1	-	CASGPRTSNTEAFF	TGTGCTAGTGGCCCACGTACATCGAACACTGAAGCTTTCTTT
many	TRBV2	TRBJ1-2	-	CASTLAGDVYGYTF	TGTGCCAGCACCCTGGCAGGGGACGTCTATGGCTACACCTTC
many	TRBV7-9	TRBJ2-7	TRBD1	CASSSTGRTGDQYF	TGTGCCAGCAGCTCCACGGGCAGGACAGGGGATCAGTACTTC
-	TRBV23-1	TRBJ2-6	-	CASSHEGDSGANVLTF	TGCGCCAGCAGTCATGAAGGGGACTCTGGGGCCAACGTCCTGACTTTC
few	TRBV9	TRBJ2-1	TRBD2	CASRGLAGGPSSEQFF	TGTGCCAGCCGCGGACTAGCGGGGGGTCCCTCTTCGGAGCAGTTCTTC
many	TRBV20-1	TRBJ1-2	-	CSASKGHGYTF	TGCAGTGCTTCTAAGGGACATGGCTACACCTTC
-	TRBV5-1	TRBJ1-2	TRBD1	CASSLDGQGAYGYTF	TGCGCCAGCAGCTTGGACGGACAGGGGGCATATGGCTACACCTTC
-	TRBV5-1	TRBJ2-5	TRBD1	CASSLEDRGHETQYF	TGCGCCAGCAGCTTGGAGGACAGGGGGCATGAGACCCAGTACTTC
-	TRBV20-1	TRBJ2-1	-	CSASAVSGAHYNEQFF	TGCAGTGCTAGCGCCGTCTCGGGGGCCCACTACAATGAGCAGTTCTTC
many	TRBV11-2	TRBJ2-7	TRBD1	CASSSPYRGSHEQYF	TGTGCCAGCAGTTCTCCGTACAGGGGGTCCCACGAGCAGTACTTC
-	TRBV9	TRBJ2-1	TRBD2	CASSVLSGGGYNEQFF	TGTGCCAGCAGCGTCCTCTCGGGCGGGGGTTACAATGAGCAGTTCTTC